The 27 T cell receptor beta chains listed next were all sequenced from one sample in a study of Graves' ophthalmopathy and Graves' hyperthyroidism (dated by TCRdb to the late 2010s). Data came from an Illumina HiSeq 2000. TCR beta CDR3 regions were amplified from RNA transcripts for repertoire sequencing. The first round was an RT-PCR using HTBI primers with the Qiagen OneStep RT-PCR kit, and this first round was followed by a second-round multiplex PCR, then size selection and purification. The public reads were run again by TCRdb, first through fastp at Q25 and then through MiXCR, and only productive beta chains were kept. A single entry per CDR3 protein holds the most common genes and DNA from its merged rows. For this sample there are roughly 600,000 distinct CDR3 sequences; about 35% appear just once. The ten largest clonotypes hold over 3.5% of the sample. The material sequenced was peripheral blood or thyroid tissue (not recorded which). The receptors shown here come from an adult man with Graves' hyperthyroidism.

This chain connects TRBV6-5 to TRBJ2-5, with D unclear. The J call may not be correct, given that the DNA end is closer to TRBJ2-1. Germline V gene sequence: CDR1 MNHEY, CDR2 SVGAGI. The CDR3 sequence is 12 residues long. The CDR3 nucleotides are TGTGCCAGCAGTTACCTGGACGGCGAGCAGTTCTTC. Translating gives CASSYLDGEQFF.

This clonotype came up many times. The chain recombines TRBV7-9 with TRBJ2-5, with D unclear. Per germline, CDR1 SEHNR and CDR2 FQNEAQ (reference sequence). Trimming cost V 5 bases and J 4 bases, with 11 bases left between them. CDR3 length: 13 amino acids. This chain's CDR3 is CASSRSIRETQYF. The CDR3 nucleotides read TGTGCCAGCAGCAGGTCGATAAGAGAGACCCAGTACTTC.

This clonotype has a count of ten or more. V usage is TRBV12-5 and J usage is TRBJ2-5; D unclear. The germline CDR1 and CDR2 sequences are LGHNT and FRNRAP. Trimming shortened V by 3 bases and J by 5 bases, and 7 bases separated the two germline ends. The CDR3 loop spans 12 amino acids. The CDR3 loop reads CASGFARETQYF. CDR3 coding DNA: TGTGCTAGTGGTTTTGCACGGGAGACCCAGTACTTC.

This clonotype appeared a single time. The chain links TRBV25-1 to TRBJ2-4, with D possibly being TRBD1 or TRBD2 (5 bases each). The CDR3 has 14 amino acids. From germline, CDR1 is MGHDK and CDR2 SYGVNS. V was cut by 3 bases and J by 2 bases, with 8 bases left in between. Written as DNA, the CDR3 is TGTGCCAGCAGTGACAGGGAGACCAAAAACATTCAGTACTTC. Its translation is CASSDRETKNIQYF.

Ten or more counts support this clonotype. CDR3 sequence: CASSYHRGGSGANVLTF. In nucleotides, the CDR3 is TGTGCCAGCAGTTACCACCGGGGCGGCTCTGGGGCCAACGTCCTGACTTTC. The V call is TRBV6-5, the J call TRBJ2-6; perhaps D is TRBD1 or TRBD2 (5 bases each). The V end lost 2 bases, the J end lost 0 bases, and 11 bases lay between the germline ends. Germline assignment: CDR1 MNHEY and CDR2 SVGAGI. The CDR3 extends over 17 amino acids.

This clonotype appeared once. The conserved final phenylalanine or tryptophan is absent from the CDR3, which likely points to a read error. Written as DNA, the CDR3 is TGTGCCAGCAGCTTTGGGGTCGTATACTCCTACGGGCAGTACCTC. Translating gives CASSFGVVYSYGQYL. The chain uses TRBV5-5 and TRBJ2-7; D is uncertain. This CDR3 has 15 amino acids. CDR1 is SGHKS, CDR2 YYEKEE, per germline (reference sequence).

This chain joins TRBV7-8 and TRBJ2-7, with a weak D call TRBD2 (5 bases). CDR1 and CDR2 from the germline V gene are SGHVS and FQNEAQ. The CDR3 loop spans 13 amino acids. Trimming left V 1 base short and J 7 bases short, with 11 bases between. CDR3 residues: CASSLGGRVEQYF. The CDR3 coding sequence is TGTGCCAGCAGCTTAGGTGGGCGGGTGGAGCAGTACTTC.

This clonotype appeared many times. The rearrangement uses TRBV20-1 and TRBJ2-5; D remains unclear. Trimming stripped 3 bases from V and 5 bases from J, with 13 bases between. This CDR3 is 13 amino acids long. Looked up from germline, CDR1 is DFQATT and CDR2 is SNEGSKA (reference sequence). CDR3 in DNA: TGCAGTGCTAGGAAGGAGTTCCAGGAGACCCAGTACTTC. Its protein product is CSARKEFQETQYF.

There are many counts of this clonotype. The chain joins TRBV14 to TRBJ1-2; D remains ambiguous. CDR1 and CDR2 from the germline V gene are SGHDN and FVKESK. This CDR3 is built from 13 residues. V lost 5 bases and J 3 bases, leaving 10 bases between the germline ends. DNA of the CDR3: TGTGCCAGCAGCTCCGACGGGGACTATGGCTACACCTTC. Translated: CASSSDGDYGYTF.

This sequence joins TRBV28 and TRBJ2-7; 10 bases match TRBD2. V shed 6 bases and J 1 base; nucleotides not matched to a gene: 6. The CDR3 is 15 residues long. Looked up from germline, CDR1 is MDHEN and CDR2 is SYDVKM. CDR3: CASRNLAGVSYEQYF. The CDR3 bases are TGTGCCAGCAGGAACCTAGCGGGGGTTTCCTACGAGCAGTACTTC.

This clonotype came up many times. This chain uses TRBV19 with TRBJ1-2; D possibly corresponds to TRBD1 (5 bases). The CDR3 spans 11 residues. V shed 10 bases and J shed 4 bases, with 10 bases lying between them. CDR1 LNHDA and CDR2 SQIVND come from the germline V gene (reference sequence). This CDR3 reads CATRDAYGYTF. The CDR3 bases are TGTGCCACCAGGGACGCCTATGGCTACACCTTC. The full variable domain, rest sourced from reference TRBV19 and TRBJ1-2, is DGGITQSPKYLFRKEGQNVTLSCEQNLNHDAMYWYRQDPGQGLRLIYYSQIVNDFQKGDIAEGYSVSREKKESFPLTVTSAQKNPTAFYLCATRDAYGYTFGSGTRLTVV.

CDR3 in DNA: TGCAGTGCTGACGGGGGGGCGGCAGATACGCAGTACTTC. Its protein is CSADGGAADTQYF. The chain combines TRBV20-1 with TRBJ2-5, with 8 bases fitting TRBD2. The CDR3 loop spans 13 amino acids. The germline V gene has CDR1 DFQATT and CDR2 SNEGSKA (reference sequence). J gave up 11 bases and V 5 bases, and 13 bases lay outside the gene matches.

The table lists this clonotype with many counts. The chain employs TRBV5-8 and TRBJ2-5; 7 nucleotides align to TRBD2. The length of the CDR3 is 14 residues. CDR1 is SGHTS and CDR2 is YDEGEE in the germline V gene. Trimming took 4 bases from V and 2 from J; bases not matched to a gene: 5. CDR3 nucleotides: TGTGCCAGCAGCCCCGAGCGGGGTCAAGAGACCCAGTACTTC. Amino acids: CASSPERGQETQYF.

In the case of this clonotype: At one of its ends the junction is not consistent with the germline gene, which may arise from a read error. The chain combines TRBV7-2 with TRBJ2-7; 11 nucleotides agree with TRBD1. CDR3 length equals 19 residues. Germline lookup yields CDR1 SGHTA and CDR2 FQGNSA. The CDR3 here is CASSQDGGQGVSTAYEQYF. DNA for the CDR3: TGCGCCAGCAGCCAAGATGGGGGACAGGGGGTGTCCACAGCCTACGAGCAGTACTTC.

The chain employs TRBV7-9 and TRBJ2-7; 11 nucleotides align to TRBD1. J gave up 2 bases and V 6 bases, and 9 bases lay outside the gene matches. This CDR3 is 16 amino acids long. Looked up from germline, CDR1 is SEHNR and CDR2 is FQNEAQ (reference sequence). CDR3 nucleotides: TGTGCCAGCAGTCTACCCGGGACAGGGGGACCCTACGAGCAGTACTTC. It yields the protein CASSLPGTGGPYEQYF.

This clonotype was detected a few times. A much larger clone is a single base away; this may be a read error. The chain joins TRBV29-1 to TRBJ1-5; 7 bases align to TRBD1. Germline-derived CDR1 and CDR2 are SQVTM and ANQGSEA. The CDR3 loop spans 16 amino acids. With 6 bases clipped from V and 3 bases from J, the junction kept 14 bases outside the gene matches. CDR3 sequence: CSVRGTGEGDNQPQHF. In DNA form, the CDR3 reads TGCAGCGTACGTGGAACAGGGGAAGGGGACAATCAGCCCCAGCATTTT.

The chain couples TRBV24-1 to TRBJ2-5, with 11 bases aligning to TRBD1. With the DNA end fitting TRBJ2-4 better, the J assignment may be wrong. This CDR3 comprises 15 residues. Germline-derived CDR1 and CDR2 are KGHDR and SFDVKD. The CDR3 sequence is CATSPGQGVRNIQYF. The DNA for the CDR3 is TGTGCCACAAGTCCGGGACAGGGGGTCCGGAACATTCAGTACTTC.

In its sample, this clonotype was seen many times. This sequence joins TRBV7-9 and TRBJ2-6, with D perhaps given as TRBD1 or TRBD2 (6 bases each). The length of the CDR3 is 16 residues. The germline gives CDR1 SEHNR, CDR2 FQNEAQ (reference sequence). Deletions cut 3 bases from V and 1 base from J, with 10 bases between. The CDR3 protein is CASSFRGQSGANVLTF. CDR3 coding DNA: TGTGCCAGCAGCTTTCGGGGGCAATCTGGGGCCAACGTCCTGACTTTC.

V is TRBV7-3 and J is TRBJ2-1, with no clear D. The ends were cut back, 1 base at V and 12 bases at J, with 13 bases in the middle. The CDR3 is 13 amino acids. Germline V gene data show CDR1 as SGHTA and CDR2 as FQGTGA. In nucleotides, the CDR3 is TGTGCCAGCAGCTTAAATTTAGGTCATGGGCAGTTCTTC. Protein: CASSLNLGHGQFF.

This clonotype has a count of ten or more. The chain combines TRBV10-3 with TRBJ1-6, with a tentative D call TRBD1 (6 bases). The CDR3 sequence is 14 residues long. CDR1 is ENHRY and CDR2 is SYGVKD in the germline V gene. The ends were cut back, 2 bases at V and 6 bases at J, with 8 bases in the middle. In DNA form, the CDR3 reads TGTGCCATCAGTGAGGCAGGGGCTAATTCACCCCTCCACTTT. This sequence encodes CAISEAGANSPLHF.

At least ten counts were recorded for this clonotype. This chain joins TRBV11-2 and TRBJ2-7; D not resolved. Germline assignment: CDR1 SGHAT and CDR2 FQNNGV. The CDR3 contains 13 residues. Between the trimmed V and J ends, which lost 5 bases and 2 bases, there was a span of 10 bases. CDR3 sequence: CASSAATAYEQYF. DNA of the CDR3: TGTGCCAGCAGCGCGGCCACTGCCTACGAGCAGTACTTC.

The V and J genes are TRBV18 and TRBJ1-1, with D hard to call. V was shortened by 1 base and J by 3 bases, with 9 bases between the two germline ends. Germline V gene lookup returns CDR1 KGHSH and CDR2 LQKENI. The CDR3 sequence is 14 residues long. CDR3 DNA sequence: TGTGCCAGCTCACCACAGGAGGGTTACACTGAAGCTTTCTTT. Its translation is CASSPQEGYTEAFF.

This clonotype was seen many times. This chain links TRBV4-1 with TRBJ1-1; maybe TRBD1 (5 bases). Between the trimmed V and J ends, which lost 2 bases and 0 bases, there was a span of 10 bases. Germline assignment: CDR1 MGHRA and CDR2 YSYEKL. This CDR3 comprises 15 residues. This CDR3 reads CASSQLGHMNTEAFF. For the CDR3, the DNA is TGCGCCAGCAGCCAACTGGGGCATATGAACACTGAAGCTTTCTTT.

This clonotype occurred a few times. The rearrangement uses TRBV10-3 and TRBJ2-1; possibly TRBD1 for D (5 bases). The germline CDR1 and CDR2 sequences are ENHRY and SYGVKD. The V and J ends lost 8 bases and 9 bases respectively, with 17 bases between them. This CDR3 is 13 amino acids long. DNA of the CDR3: TGTGCCATCGCGACTCTAGGGGATAGTGAGCAGTTCTTC. Amino acids: CAIATLGDSEQFF.

This clonotype has a single count. The chain carries TRBV2 and TRBJ2-3; D is uncertain. Germline V CDR1 and CDR2: SNHLY, FYNNEI. V shed 6 bases and J shed 0 bases, with 13 bases lying between them. This CDR3 is 15 amino acids long. The DNA of the CDR3 is TGTGCCAGCAGAATACAAAGCCAGAGCACAGATACGCAGTATTTT. It encodes CASRIQSQSTDTQYF.

In the case of this clonotype: One junction end does not reproduce the germline sequence, and a read error may be involved. The gene calls are TRBV5-1 and TRBJ2-1; D may match TRBD1 or TRBD2 (5 bases each). This CDR3 spans 9 amino acids. Germline V gives CDR1 SGHRS, CDR2 YFSETQ. CDR3 loop: CASSLVGLF. The CDR3 nucleotides read TGCGCCAGCAGCTTGGTGGGACTCTTC.

The genes are TRBV12-3 or TRBV12-4 and TRBJ1-5; maybe TRBD1 (5 bases). The CDR3 length is 14 residues. V was trimmed by 4 bases and J by 5 bases, leaving 12 bases between them. The CDR3 DNA is TGTGCCAGCAGTTACCAAGGGGCGGATCAGCCCCAGCATTTT. It yields the protein CASSYQGADQPQHF.